These 13 T cell receptor beta chains originate from one sample sequenced in a study of persistence of HIV-infected CD4 T cells. Sequencing used immunoSEQ version 4 in survey mode. The protocol was immunoSEQ multiplex PCR, while the TCRdb copy is restricted to in-frame clones and leaves out a portion. The sample consists of around 42,000 clones, about 84% of them appearing once. Overlapping HIV-1 Gag 15-mer peptides at approximately 1 ug per peptide per mL were used. Memory cells lacking CD40L and CD69 with high CD45RO were sorted. Antigen specificity for these receptors is unknown. The specimen comprised CD4+ T cells sorted from PBMCs after roughly 18-hour stimulation, sampled from a patient who received antiretroviral therapy. The receptors originated from an adult man with HIV who was CMV-seropositive.

This chain links TRBV12-3 or TRBV12-4 with TRBJ1-5, with D tentatively TRBD1 (5 bases). Between the trimmed V and J ends, which lost 6 bases and 6 bases, there was a span of 12 bases. The CDR3 contains 13 residues. DNA for the CDR3: TGTGCCAGCAGCACAGGAGGCTCTCAGCCCCAGCATTTT. As protein: CASSTGGSQPQHF.

The chain employs TRBV11-2 and TRBJ1-4; D may be TRBD1 (6 bases). V was pared by 0 bases and J by 8 bases, with 10 bases between. Germline V gene lookup returns CDR1 SGHAT and CDR2 FQNNGV. This CDR3 contains 14 residues. Here the CDR3 reads CASSLDRQGEKLFF. CDR3 bases: TGTGCCAGCAGCTTAGATCGGCAGGGGGAAAAACTGTTTTTT.

This chain joins TRBV14 and TRBJ1-1, with TRBD1 as a possible D gene (5 bases). The CDR3 spans 13 residues. Germline loops: CDR1 SGHDN, CDR2 FVKESK. V was pared by 3 bases and J by 7 bases, with 12 bases between. The DNA for the CDR3 is TGTGCCAGCAGCCAGGTACGGGACGGTGAAGCTTTCTTT. Translating it yields CASSQVRDGEAFF. Combining the CDR3 with reference TRBV14 and TRBJ1-1 gives the whole variable domain EAGVTQFPSHSVIEKGQTVTLRCDPISGHDNLYWYRRVMGKEIKFLLHFVKESKQDESGMPNNRFLAERTGGTYSTLKVQPAELEDSGVYFCASSQVRDGEAFFGQGTRLTVV.

The chain combines TRBV6-5 with TRBJ1-6; a possible D gene is TRBD1 (6 bases). V lost 10 bases to trimming and J lost 3 bases, with 10 bases between them. Germline CDR1 is MNHEY and CDR2 is SVGAGI. The CDR3 extends over 13 amino acids. The CDR3 DNA reads TGTGCCACGAGGACAGTCTATAATTCACCCCTCCACTTT. Residues: CATRTVYNSPLHF.

J is TRBJ1-5 and V is TRBV19, with a tentative D call TRBD1 (5 bases). V lost 6 bases, J lost 4 bases, and 19 bases lay in between. Germline V gene lookup returns CDR1 LNHDA and CDR2 SQIVND (reference sequence). The length of the CDR3 is 16 residues. DNA of the CDR3: TGTGCCAGTAGGAATAGAGAAGGGGTCGGAAATCAGCCCCAGCATTTT. Its translation: CASRNREGVGNQPQHF.

This clone was seen a handful of times. The chain recombines TRBV3-1 (or the pseudogene TRBV3-2) with TRBJ1-1, with D tentatively TRBD1 (5 bases). Trimming removed 8 bases from V and 1 base from J, with 11 bases in between. Germline lookup yields CDR1 LGHDT and CDR2 YNNKEL (reference sequence). This CDR3 contains 13 residues. The CDR3 DNA follows: TGTGCCAGCTCCAGGGCTTCGAACACTGAAGCTTTCTTT. Amino acid sequence: CASSRASNTEAFF.

This CDR3 is CASSFRPEGSKTEAFF. The CDR3 DNA reads TGTGCCAGCAGTTTCCGCCCCGAGGGATCGAAGACTGAAGCTTTCTTT. V gene TRBV27 combines with J gene TRBJ1-1, with D unresolved. The CDR3 is 16 amino acids. CDR1 is MNHEY and CDR2 is SMNVEV in the germline V gene (reference sequence). The V and J ends lost 3 bases and 5 bases respectively, with 19 bases between them.

The chain carries TRBV7-8 and TRBJ1-5; the match to TRBD1 covers 9 bases. V gave up 1 base and J gave up 7 bases; unmatched junction bases: 5. The CDR3 loop spans 15 amino acids. Per germline, CDR1 SGHVS and CDR2 FQNEAQ. Here the CDR3 reads CASSLGGQGFQPQHF. The CDR3 nucleotides read TGTGCCAGCAGCTTAGGCGGACAGGGGTTCCAGCCCCAGCATTTT.

The chain is built from TRBV5-5 and TRBJ1-2; maybe TRBD1 (5 bases). From germline, CDR1 is SGHKS and CDR2 YYEKEE (reference sequence). This CDR3 spans 13 amino acids. Trimming cost V 4 bases and J 4 bases, with 11 bases left between them. The CDR3 spells CASSRVGGYGYTF. As DNA, the CDR3 is TGTGCCAGCAGCCGGGTCGGGGGCTATGGCTACACCTTC.

This clone was seen only once. The chain recombines TRBV5-4 with TRBJ1-2; D is ambiguous. V lost 0 bases and J lost 2, with 8 bases in between. CDR1 is SGHNT, CDR2 YYREEE, per germline (reference sequence). The CDR3 sequence is 14 residues long. The CDR3 reads CASSLVGLNYGYTF. CDR3 coding DNA: TGTGCCAGCAGCTTGGTAGGCTTAAACTATGGCTACACCTTC.

The chain is built from TRBV29-1 and TRBJ1-1, with D maybe TRBD1 (6 bases). Trimming cost V 4 bases and J 6 bases, with 12 bases left between them. The CDR3 length is 12 residues. The V gene's germline CDR1 is SQVTM and CDR2 ANQGSEA. CDR3 DNA sequence: TGCAGCGTTGCCCAGGGGTTGGCTGAAGCTTTCTTT. Translation: CSVAQGLAEAFF.

The CDR3 sequence is CASSVGQKDSPLHF. As DNA, the CDR3 is TGTGCCAGCAGTGTCGGACAGAAGGATTCACCCCTCCACTTT. The rearrangement joins TRBV6-6 to TRBJ1-6; a possible D gene is TRBD1 (6 bases). The CDR3 length is 14 residues. The germline V gene has CDR1 MNHNY and CDR2 SVGAGI (reference sequence). The ends were cut back, 5 bases at V and 8 bases at J, with 13 bases in the middle.

This clone came up a few times. This chain connects TRBV6-5 to TRBJ2-1; possibly TRBD1 for D (6 bases). The CDR3 totals 15 residues. V dropped 6 bases and J dropped 1 base, with 13 bases sitting between them. Germline loops: CDR1 MNHEY, CDR2 SVGAGI. This CDR3 reads CASSSRDISYNEQFF. The CDR3 nucleotides read TGTGCCAGCAGCTCTCGGGACATATCCTACAATGAGCAGTTCTTC.